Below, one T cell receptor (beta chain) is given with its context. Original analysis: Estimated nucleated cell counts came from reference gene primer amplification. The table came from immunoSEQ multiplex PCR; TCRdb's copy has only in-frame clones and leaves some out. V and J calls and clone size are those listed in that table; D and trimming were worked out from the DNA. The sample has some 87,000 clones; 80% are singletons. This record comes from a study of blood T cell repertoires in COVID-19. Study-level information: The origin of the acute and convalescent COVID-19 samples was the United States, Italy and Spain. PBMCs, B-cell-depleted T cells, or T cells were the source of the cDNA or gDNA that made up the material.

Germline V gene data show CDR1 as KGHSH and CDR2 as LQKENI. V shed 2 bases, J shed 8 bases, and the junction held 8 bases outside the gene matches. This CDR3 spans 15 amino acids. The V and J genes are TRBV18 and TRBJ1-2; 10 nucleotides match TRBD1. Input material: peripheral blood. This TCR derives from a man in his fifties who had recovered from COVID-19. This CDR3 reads CASSPGGQGSEGYTF. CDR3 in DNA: TGTGCCAGCTCACCAGGGGGACAGGGGAGCGAGGGCTACACCTTC.